A single sample gave rise to the 2 T cell receptor beta chains below, sequenced in a study of OX40 agonist ivuxolimab in advanced cancers. Using immunoSEQ multiplex PCR, the repertoire was profiled, and TCRdb retains in-frame clones only, with some absent. The repertoire holds some 46,000 clones, with roughly 87% as singletons. The input for sequencing was CD4+ or CD8+ T cells sorted from blood, taken in a trial of the OX40 agonist ivuxolimab. The receptors come from an adult with an advanced solid tumor such as melanoma, head and neck, liver or kidney cancer.

The CDR3 DNA reads as TGCGCCAGCAGCCAACGGACAGGGGGGGGGCTAGCCAAAAACATTCAGTACTTC. It specifies CASSQRTGGGLAKNIQYF. J is TRBJ2-4 and V is TRBV4-1; 10 positions match TRBD1. This CDR3 contains 18 residues. Germline CDR1 is MGHRA and CDR2 is YSYEKL. V dropped 2 bases and J dropped 0; count of bases not matched to a gene: 7.

This chain uses TRBV4-1 with TRBJ2-5; 9 positions match TRBD2. V lost 4 bases, J lost 2 bases, and 17 bases stayed unmatched. CDR1 is MGHRA, CDR2 YSYEKL, per germline. The CDR3 sequence is 19 residues long. This CDR3 is CASSPGTSSKPRGQETQYF. The CDR3 DNA reads TGCGCCAGCAGCCCCGGGACTAGCTCAAAACCGCGGGGGCAAGAGACCCAGTACTTC.